This note documents a single T cell receptor beta chain sequence. This clone turned up a few times. Its antigen has not been determined. It has no much larger one-base neighbor in the sample; base qualities were not kept. The data were taken from a study of blood T cell repertoires in COVID-19 (dated by TCRdb to about 2020). For the study in its entirety: Collaborator samples came from the United States, Italy and Spain and covered acute and convalescent phases of COVID-19. The prospective study material was composed of cDNA or gDNA derived from T cells, B-cell-depleted T cells, or PBMCs. Subjects who had been exposed to COVID-19, were actively infected with it, or had recovered from it provided the deeply sampled blood TCRbeta repertoires that made up the dataset. HLA class I and class II types, where available, came from metadata supplied by the sample provider rather than from assay-based typing. The samples were drawn from the first 160 participants of the ongoing ImmuneRACE study and from 950 to 1,500 subjects provided by 6 global collaborators. The repertoires were released in a freely available public database meant as a resource for research on the immune response to SARS-CoV-2. A de-identified subject ID, COVID-19 status, age in years and sex were almost always included in the sample metadata.

Participants in the prospective study were aged roughly 18 to 95 years, lived in 20 to 30 United States geographic areas, and enrolled through a virtual design. In the prospective study, cohorts were assigned on the basis of participant-reported clinical history obtained from a screening survey and a study questionnaire. Recovered participants in ImmuneRACE Cohort 3 were defined by two consecutive negative NP/OP PCR tests, clearance by a healthcare professional, or resolution of symptoms. Mobile phlebotomists in the prospective study collected whole blood, serum and a nasopharyngeal or oropharyngeal swab from every participant. Participants in the prospective study had the option to provide additional blood draws and questionnaires over an approximately 2-month period. Before DNA extraction, prospective study blood samples were shipped either frozen or at room temperature. TCRbeta CDR3 regions were amplified from genomic DNA using the immunoSEQ Assay, a bias-controlled multiplex PCR. As for the authors' bioinformatics: The number of nucleated cells in each sample was estimated from the amplification of reference gene primers within the assay. To quantify the absolute abundance of each unique TCRbeta CDR3 rearrangement, sequence reads were collapsed and filtered. For each sample, productive Simpson clonality was calculated as the square root of Simpson's diversity index over productive rearrangements. TCRdb took this table from immuneACCESS and kept in-frame rearrangements with V and J called. Such tables lack part of the clones; where checked against another copy, unresolved V genes explain under half of the gap, and the rest is unexplained. That table supplies the V and J calls and clone size; D and trimming were determined from the DNA. The sample table lists nearly 200,000 clones, approximately 88% of them with a count of one. Over 7% of the sample goes to the ten largest clones.

CDR1 is given as MRHNA and CDR2 as SNTAGT, both from the germline V gene. There are 16 amino acids in the CDR3, from cysteine to phenylalanine inclusive. Only the CDR3 portion is preserved as DNA: 48 bases, with reading frame beginning at the first base. V trim: 2 bases; J trim: 4 bases; unmatched bases: 6. Overall study results and their limits: The quantity of clinical and demographic metadata differed by source and by participant and was supplied without curation.

The chain is made from TRBV6-4 and TRBJ2-3; a stretch of 10 junction bases matches TRBD2. The sequence derives from a woman between 18 and 29 years old who had recovered from COVID-19. Material: PBMCs or T cells enriched from blood (not recorded which). For the CDR3, the sequence is CASSDTGLASADTQYF. The nucleotide sequence reads as follows: TGTGCCAGCAGTGACACGGGACTAGCGTCGGCAGATACGCAGTATTTT.